This T cell receptor beta chain was found in a study of immune cell composition in non-small cell lung cancer. Germline V lookup: CDR1 MNHNS, CDR2 SASEGT. V was pared by 9 bases and J by 10 bases, with 17 bases of the junction left unmatched. This CDR3 comprises 14 residues. TCRdb's copy holds only in-frame clones and misses some; the assay was immunoSEQ multiplex PCR. The sample includes 13,000 to 15,000 clones, over 65% of them seen just once. Sequenced: lung tumor tissue. The V call is TRBV6-1, the J call TRBJ1-1; 7 bases map to TRBD1. This sequence was found in a human donor with non-small cell lung cancer. CDR3 amino acids: CASADIPYRQGAFF. In nucleotides, the CDR3 is TGTGCCAGTGCTGACATACCGTACAGACAGGGAGCTTTCTTT.